These 21 T cell receptor beta chains came from one sample sequenced in a study of control samples from healthy donors and cancer patients. Here immunoSEQ multiplex PCR was the method, and the copy in TCRdb shows in-frame clones only, minus some. Of 150,000 to 200,000 clones listed, 91% were seen once; the top ten hold approximately 1.5%. The sequencing sample was made of blood. Receptors originate from a woman in her twenties or thirties in good health.

The chain has TRBV11-2 and TRBJ1-1; 10 bases line up with TRBD1. CDR1 is SGHAT and CDR2 is FQNNGV in the germline V gene. The junction had 1 base not matched to a gene; V was cut back by 6 bases and J by 3 bases. This CDR3 is built from 13 residues. The CDR3 DNA follows: TGTGCCAGCAGAGGACAGGGGGACACTGAAGCTTTCTTT. Encoded protein: CASRGQGDTEAFF.

Of note for this clone: Other nucleotide sequences from this sample produce the same CDR3. The genes are TRBV4-1 and TRBJ1-4, with TRBD1 as a possible D gene (6 bases). The CDR3 covers 16 residues. The V gene lost 0 bases and the J gene lost 0 bases, with 8 bases spanning the gap. Germline lookup yields CDR1 MGHRA and CDR2 YSYEKL. The chain's CDR3 is CASSQDRGTTNEKLFF. CDR3 DNA sequence: TGCGCCAGCAGCCAAGATAGGGGGACAACTAATGAAAAACTGTTTTTT.

The V gene is TRBV6-1, the J gene TRBJ1-3; D perhaps matches TRBD1 (6 bases). The V gene's germline CDR1 is MNHNS and CDR2 SASEGT. The CDR3 contains 16 residues. Trimming took 1 base from V and 0 from J, leaving 10 bases between them. In DNA, the CDR3 is TGTGCCAGCAGTGAAGTGGACAGTTTCTCTGGAAACACCATATATTTT. Translated: CASSEVDSFSGNTIYF.

The chain recombines TRBV19 with TRBJ1-5, with TRBD1 matching 9 bases. CDR3 length: 14 residues. Germline V gene data show CDR1 as LNHDA and CDR2 as SQIVND (reference sequence). V was clipped by 4 bases and J by 7 bases; unmatched bases: 5. The CDR3 reads CASSTTGGGQPQHF. In DNA form, the CDR3 reads TGTGCCAGTAGTACGACAGGGGGAGGACAGCCCCAGCATTTT.

This chain connects TRBV2 to TRBJ2-1; TRBD2 aligns across 13 bases. V lost 6 bases, J lost 5 bases, and 4 bases stayed unmatched. The CDR3 consists of 15 residues. CDR1 and CDR2 from the germline V gene are SNHLY and FYNNEI. CDR3 residues: CASRAGTSGNNEQFF. The CDR3 nucleotides read TGTGCCAGCAGGGCCGGGACTAGCGGGAACAATGAGCAGTTCTTC.

Points on this clone: Different DNA sequences within this sample yield the same CDR3. V usage is TRBV5-1 and J usage is TRBJ1-3; D is possibly TRBD1 (5 bases). Germline V gene sequence: CDR1 SGHRS, CDR2 YFSETQ. The CDR3 is 13 residues long. The V end lost 4 bases, the J end lost 8 bases, and 13 bases lay between the germline ends. In nucleotides, the CDR3 is TGCGCCAGCAGCCCCCAGGGAGGAGACACCATATATTTT. It translates to CASSPQGGDTIYF. The variable domain in full, with the rest retrieved from reference TRBV5-1 and TRBJ1-3, is KAGVTQTPRYLIKTRGQQVTLSCSPISGHRSVSWYQQTPGQGLQFLFEYFSETQRNKGNFPGRFSGRQFSNSRSEMNVSTLELGDSALYLCASSPQGGDTIYFGEGSWLTVV.

The gene calls are TRBV11-3 and TRBJ2-7; D possibly corresponds to TRBD2 (6 bases). Germline V gene sequence: CDR1 SGHNT, CDR2 YENEEA. The ends were cut back, 1 base at V and 4 bases at J, with 17 bases in the middle. This CDR3 spans 16 amino acids. The CDR3: CASSLGVGTPLYEQYF. CDR3 in DNA: TGTGCCAGCAGCTTAGGTGTCGGGACTCCCTTATACGAGCAGTACTTC.

The genes are TRBV20-1 and TRBJ1-2; 7 nucleotides line up with TRBD1. CDR1 DFQATT and CDR2 SNEGSKA come from the germline V gene (reference sequence). This CDR3 has 10 amino acids. J gave up 7 bases and V 5 bases, and 1 base lay outside the gene matches. The CDR3 here is CSASGGGYTF. CDR3 in DNA: TGCAGTGCTTCAGGGGGTGGCTACACCTTC.

The CDR3 loop reads CASRTPPSEQYF. CDR3 in DNA: TGTGCCAGCAGGACCCCCCCTAGCGAGCAGTACTTC. The chain couples TRBV28 to TRBJ2-7; no clear D gene. V was trimmed by 6 bases and J by 6 bases, leaving 12 bases between them. This CDR3 comprises 12 residues. CDR1 and CDR2 from the germline V gene are MDHEN and SYDVKM.

The chain recombines TRBV5-1 with TRBJ2-5; D is perhaps TRBD2 (5 bases). CDR1 is SGHRS and CDR2 is YFSETQ in the germline V gene. V was cut by 1 base and J by 5 bases, with 9 bases left in between. This CDR3 region has 13 residues. The CDR3, as DNA: TGCGCCAGCAGCTTGACTCCGGGGGAGACCCAGTACTTC. This gives the protein CASSLTPGETQYF.

The chain couples TRBV6-5 to TRBJ2-1; 12 bases are a match to TRBD2. The CDR3 has 15 amino acids. The trim removed 6 bases at V and 7 bases at J, leaving 7 bases unmatched. CDR1 is MNHEY, CDR2 SVGAGI, per germline. The CDR3 sequence: CASSRLAGVKNEQFF. DNA of the CDR3: TGTGCCAGCAGCCGACTAGCGGGAGTAAAAAATGAGCAGTTCTTC.

The chain joins TRBV11-1 to TRBJ2-3; 8 bases are shared with TRBD2. The CDR3 runs to 15 residues. Looked up from germline, CDR1 is SGHAT and CDR2 is FQDESV (reference sequence). Trimming removed 2 bases from V and 4 bases from J; junction bases left unmatched: 5. CDR3 loop: CASSLPRGASDTQYF. The CDR3 DNA is TGTGCCAGCAGCTTACCGCGGGGGGCGTCAGATACGCAGTATTTT. Complete variable domain (other parts from reference TRBV11-1 and TRBJ2-3): EAEVAQSPRYKITEKSQAVAFWCDPISGHATLYWYRQILGQGPELLVQFQDESVVDDSQLPKDRFSAERLKGVDSTLKIQPAELGDSAMYLCASSLPRGASDTQYFGPGTRLTVL.

V is TRBV6-1 and J is TRBJ2-2; D unresolved. V was clipped by 1 base and J by 2 bases, with 8 bases between them. The CDR3 loop spans 15 amino acids. CDR1 MNHNS and CDR2 SASEGT come from the germline V gene. The CDR3 nucleotides read TGTGCCAGCAGTGAAGTGGTCAGAAACACCGGGGAGCTGTTTTTT. Its protein product is CASSEVVRNTGELFF.

The chain carries TRBV18 and TRBJ1-1, with D possibly being TRBD1 (5 bases). The germline CDR1 and CDR2 sequences are KGHSH and LQKENI. The length of the CDR3 is 15 residues. The V end lost 1 base, the J end lost 0 bases, and 9 bases lay between the germline ends. Written as DNA, the CDR3 is TGTGCCAGCTCACCACAGGGGACGATGAACACTGAAGCTTTCTTT. This codes for CASSPQGTMNTEAFF.

The chain has TRBV6-4 and TRBJ1-1, with 12 bases matching TRBD1. The trim removed 0 bases at V and 6 bases at J, leaving 2 bases unmatched. This CDR3 is built from 15 residues. Germline V lookup: CDR1 MRHNA, CDR2 SNTAGT. CDR3 residues: CASSDSGTGGAEAFF. Written as DNA, the CDR3 is TGTGCCAGCAGTGACTCGGGGACAGGGGGCGCTGAAGCTTTCTTT.

The chain links TRBV9 to TRBJ2-2; 12 positions match TRBD2. V shed 5 bases, J shed 6 bases, and the junction held 5 bases outside the gene matches. CDR3 length: 15 amino acids. Germline assignment: CDR1 SGDLS and CDR2 YYNGEE. The chain's CDR3 is CASRPTSGRAGELFF. The CDR3 nucleotides are TGTGCCAGCAGGCCGACTAGCGGGAGAGCCGGGGAGCTGTTTTTT. Full variable domain (outside the CDR3, taken from reference TRBV9 and TRBJ2-2): DSGVTQTPKHLITATGQRVTLRCSPRSGDLSVYWYQQSLDQGLQFLIQYYNGEERAKGNILERFSAQQFPDLHSELNLSSLELGDSALYFCASRPTSGRAGELFFGEGSRLTVL.

This chain joins TRBV2 and TRBJ1-2; 9 bases map to TRBD1. Germline values: CDR1 SNHLY, CDR2 FYNNEI. Trimming removed 5 bases from V and 6 bases from J; junction bases left unmatched: 4. CDR3 length: 13 residues. The CDR3 is CASSKTGGNGYTF. The CDR3 DNA reads TGTGCCAGCAGTAAGACAGGGGGGAATGGCTACACCTTC.

V and J are TRBV5-5 and TRBJ1-5; 9 bases map to TRBD1. There are 15 residues in the CDR3. V dropped 3 bases and J dropped 7; count of bases not matched to a gene: 8. Germline assignment: CDR1 SGHKS and CDR2 YYEKEE (reference sequence). The CDR3 nucleotides are TGTGCCAGCAGCTCTGGGACAGGGTCAAACCAGCCCCAGCATTTT. Translation gives CASSSGTGSNQPQHF.

This rearrangement joins TRBV2 to TRBJ2-7; tentatively, D is TRBD2 (5 bases). This CDR3 spans 13 amino acids. The ends were cut back, 6 bases at V and 0 bases at J, with 9 bases in the middle. Germline loops: CDR1 SNHLY, CDR2 FYNNEI. The CDR3 DNA follows: TGTGCCAGCAGGGGCAGCGGCTCCTACGAGCAGTACTTC. Amino acids: CASRGSGSYEQYF.

The V gene is TRBV15, the J gene TRBJ1-1; a weak D match, TRBD1 (5 bases). Germline values: CDR1 LNHNV, CDR2 YYDKDF (reference sequence). This CDR3 has 15 amino acids. V lost 1 base and J lost 3, with 12 bases in between. The CDR3: CATSRGRQGDTEAFF. The CDR3 nucleotides are TGTGCCACCAGCAGAGGAAGGCAGGGCGACACTGAAGCTTTCTTT.

The CDR3 is CASSQDGGGEQYF. CDR3 DNA sequence: TGTGCCAGCAGCCAAGACGGGGGGGGCGAGCAGTACTTC. The J gene is TRBJ2-7, the V gene TRBV3-1 (or the pseudogene TRBV3-2); TRBD2 agrees at 8 bases. CDR1 is LGHDT, CDR2 YNNKEL, per germline (reference sequence). This CDR3 spans 13 amino acids. J was trimmed by 6 bases and V by 0 bases; bases with no gene match: 1.